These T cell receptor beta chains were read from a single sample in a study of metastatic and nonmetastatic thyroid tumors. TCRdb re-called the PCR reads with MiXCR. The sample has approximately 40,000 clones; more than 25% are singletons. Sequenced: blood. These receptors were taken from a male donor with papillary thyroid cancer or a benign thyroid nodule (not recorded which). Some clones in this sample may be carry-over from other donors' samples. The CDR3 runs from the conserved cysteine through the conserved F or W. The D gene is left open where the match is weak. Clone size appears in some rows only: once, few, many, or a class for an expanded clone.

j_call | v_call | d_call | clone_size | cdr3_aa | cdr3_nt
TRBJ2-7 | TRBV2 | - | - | CASSARKHDEQYF | TGTGCCAGCAGTGCCCGTAAACACGACGAGCAGTACTTC
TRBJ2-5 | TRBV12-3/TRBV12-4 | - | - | CASSLGHGQDTQYF | TGTGCCAGCAGTCTTGGACATGGACAAGATACCCAGTACTTC
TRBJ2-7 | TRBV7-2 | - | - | CASSLRSVGGYEQYF | TGTGCCAGCAGCTTACGCTCCGTCGGGGGCTACGAGCAGTACTTC
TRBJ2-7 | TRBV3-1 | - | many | CASSQASEQYF | TGTGCCAGCAGCCAAGCTTCCGAGCAGTACTTC
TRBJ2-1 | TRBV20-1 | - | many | CSARLGPYNEQFF | TGCAGTGCGCGACTAGGTCCCTACAATGAGCAGTTCTTC
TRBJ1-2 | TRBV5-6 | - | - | CASSLADVTTGYTF | TGTGCCAGCAGCCTGGCTGACGTGACAACAGGCTACACCTTT
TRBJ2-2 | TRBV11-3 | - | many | CASSQPRTGELFF | TGTGCCAGCAGCCAACCCAGGACCGGGGAGCTGTTTTTT
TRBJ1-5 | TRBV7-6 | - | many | CASSSLGSFNQPQHF | TGTGCCAGCAGCTCCCTCGGTTCTTTCAATCAGCCCCAGCATTTT
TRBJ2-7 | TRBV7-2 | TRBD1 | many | CASRLEGAGSYEQYF | TGTGCCAGCAGGCTAGAGGGGGCAGGGAGCTACGAGCAGTACTTC
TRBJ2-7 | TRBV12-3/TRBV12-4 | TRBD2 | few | CASSLLGEGGGQYF | TGTGCCAGCAGCCTCCTGGGGGAGGGTGGTGGGCAGTACTTC
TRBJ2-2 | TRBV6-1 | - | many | CATAYTGELFF | TGTGCCACCGCTTACACCGGGGAGCTGTTTTTT
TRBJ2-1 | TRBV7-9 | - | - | CASSLRVLDEQFF | TGTGCCAGCAGCTTAAGGGTATTGGATGAGCAGTTCTTC
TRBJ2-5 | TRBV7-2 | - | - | CAIRFGTGQENQYF | TGTGCCATCAGGTTCGGGACTGGGCAAGAGAACCAGTACTTC
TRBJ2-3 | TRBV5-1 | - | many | CASSLLSTDTQYF | TGCGCCAGCAGCTTGTTGAGCACAGATACGCAGTATTTT
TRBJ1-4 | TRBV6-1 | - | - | CASSRQGSGSTNEKLIF | TGTGCCAGCAGTCGGCAGGGGAGTGGGTCCACTAATGAAAAACTGATTTTT
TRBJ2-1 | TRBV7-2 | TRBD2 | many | CASSSSGRTWNEQFF | TGTGCCAGCAGCTCAAGCGGGAGAACTTGGAATGAGCAGTTCTTC
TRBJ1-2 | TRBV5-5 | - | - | CASSTGAFGSGGYTF | TGTGCCAGCAGCACTGGGGCCTTTGGCAGCGGTGGCTACACCTTC
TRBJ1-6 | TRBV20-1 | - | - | CSASARALLNSPLHF | TGCAGTGCTAGTGCCAGGGCACTTCTAAATTCACCCCTCCACTTT
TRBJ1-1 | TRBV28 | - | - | CASSFEVQMNTEAFF | TGTGCCAGCAGTTTCGAGGTACAGATGAACACTGAAGCTTTCTTT
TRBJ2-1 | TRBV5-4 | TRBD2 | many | CASSRGLAGMDEQFF | TGTGCCAGCAGCCGAGGACTAGCGGGGATGGATGAGCAGTTCTTC
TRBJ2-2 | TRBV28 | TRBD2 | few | CASTTRLAGKVVGELFF | TGTGCCAGCACCACACGACTAGCGGGGAAGGTCGTCGGGGAGCTGTTTTTT
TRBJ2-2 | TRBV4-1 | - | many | CASSLQGANTGELFF | TGCGCCAGCAGCCTACAGGGAGCGAACACCGGGGAGCTGTTTTTT
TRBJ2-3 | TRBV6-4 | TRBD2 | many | CASSGSGGSADTQYF | TGTGCCAGCAGTGGTAGCGGGGGGTCCGCAGATACGCAGTATTTT
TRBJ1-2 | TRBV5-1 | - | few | CASSLAREHNYGYTF | TGCGCCAGCAGCTTGGCCAGGGAGCATAACTATGGCTACACCTTC
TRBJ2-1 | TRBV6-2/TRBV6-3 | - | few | CASRPSGYEQFF | TGTGCCAGCCGGCCATCGGGCTATGAGCAGTTCTTC